Detailed here is one T cell receptor beta chain. This specimen comes from a study of blood T cell repertoires in COVID-19. Study in general: Acute and convalescent COVID-19 specimens originated in the United States, Italy and Spain.

Symptom resolution, clearance, or two negative PCRs marked the recovered donors of Cohort 3. The length of the CDR3 is 15 residues. Germline CDR1 reads MNHEY; CDR2 reads SVGAGI. Trimming left V 2 bases short and J 0 bases short, with 10 bases between. Under the authors' procedure: Reference gene primer amplification gave nucleated cell count estimates. This table comes from immunoSEQ multiplex PCR, and its TCRdb copy is limited to in-frame clones, with some not included. V, J and clone size derive from that table, while D and trimming were established from the DNA sequence. The table lists some 200,000 clones, about 87% of them singletons.

The source of this sequence is a woman in her thirties who had recovered from COVID-19. The sample comprised PBMCs or T cells enriched from blood (not recorded which). The rearrangement links TRBV6-5 to TRBJ1-1; no clear D gene. CDR3 protein: CASSYTRRLNTEAFF. Written as DNA, the CDR3 is TGTGCCAGCAGTTACACTAGGCGGCTGAACACTGAAGCTTTCTTT.